This record looks at one T cell receptor (beta chain) sequence and its context. The germline CDR1 and CDR2 sequences are DFQATT and SNEGSKA (reference sequence). Trimming took 5 bases from V and 1 from J, leaving 5 bases between them. The CDR3 has 12 amino acids. This specimen belongs to a study of CD8 T cells in Susac syndrome. Peripheral blood CD8+ and CD4+ T cells were profiled by TCR beta sequencing. Both CD4+ and CD8+ T cells were negatively isolated, and TEMRA cells underwent FACS enrichment. Roughly 0.45 to 1 ug RNA was reverse transcribed with random hexamers. Each CDR3 protein is one row after TCRdb ran MiXCR on the immunoSEQ multiplex PCR reads. The profile shows approximately 180,000 distinct CDR3 sequences, under 97% of them singletons.

This clonotype was obtained from a human donor with multiple sclerosis. This sequence joins TRBV20-1 and TRBJ2-2; D gene unclear. Sequenced: CD4+ T cells from PBMCs. In DNA, the CDR3 is TGCAGTGCTCTCGGGAACACCGGGGAGCTGTTTTTT. Protein product: CSALGNTGELFF.